The 9 T cell receptor beta chains below come from one sample, sequenced in a study of T cell repertoires in cytomegalovirus infection. TCRdb analysed the reads with MiXCR anew, one entry per CDR3 protein. The sample lists more than 200,000 distinct CDR3 sequences, roughly 9.1% occurring once. The sample was PBMCs. These receptors were collected from a human donor in good health (CMV status not recorded). Some clones in this sample may be carry-over from other donors' samples.

This clonotype was detected ten times or more. The chain has TRBV7-8 and TRBJ2-5; maybe TRBD1 (6 bases). CDR1 and CDR2 (germline): SGHVS, FQNEAQ. The CDR3 runs 13 residues. Trimming took 4 bases from V and 4 from J, leaving 10 bases between them. The CDR3 DNA is TGTGCCAGCAGCTCCGGACAGATAGAGACCCAGTACTTC. It is translated as CASSSGQIETQYF.

The rearrangement links TRBV20-1 to TRBJ2-5, with 9 bases that match TRBD2. Unmatched junction bases numbered 15, after V lost 2 bases and J lost 8 bases. CDR1 is DFQATT and CDR2 is SNEGSKA in the germline V gene (reference sequence). CDR3 length: 16 residues. As DNA, the CDR3 is TGCAGTGCTAGATGGGTAGCGGGGGCCCCCCGAGGAACCCAGTACTTC. Its translation: CSARWVAGAPRGTQYF.

This chain links TRBV20-1 with TRBJ2-1, with a tentative D call TRBD1 (5 bases). Germline V lookup: CDR1 DFQATT, CDR2 SNEGSKA (reference sequence). The CDR3 has 14 amino acids. V gave up 6 bases and J gave up 2 bases, with 14 bases separating them. The CDR3 sequence: CSAPTEGAYNEQFF. The CDR3 DNA is TGCAGTGCACCCACGGAAGGGGCCTACAATGAGCAGTTCTTC.

The rearrangement joins TRBV4-3 to TRBJ1-3, with a weak D call TRBD1 (6 bases). This CDR3 comprises 15 residues. In germline, CDR1 is LGHNA, CDR2 YSLEER. V was pared by 0 bases and J by 0 bases, with 6 bases between. The CDR3 protein is CASSQEGASGNTIYF. CDR3 DNA sequence: TGCGCCAGCAGCCAAGAGGGGGCCTCTGGAAACACCATATATTTT.

This clonotype was seen many times. The chain recombines TRBV28 with TRBJ1-1; the D is unclear. Germline V CDR1 and CDR2: MDHEN, SYDVKM. CDR3 size: 12 residues. The V end was cut by 7 bases, the J end by 2 bases, with 8 bases between. For the CDR3, the DNA is TGTGCCAGCAATTGGGGTAACACTGAAGCTTTCTTT. It encodes CASNWGNTEAFF.

This clonotype was detected ten times or more. The chain joins TRBV7-2 to TRBJ2-1; 9 positions agree with TRBD1. This CDR3 comprises 15 residues. With V trimmed by 3 bases and J by 9 bases, 9 bases remained unmatched. Looked up from germline, CDR1 is SGHTA and CDR2 is FQGNSA. The DNA of the CDR3 is TGTGCCAGCAGCTTCGAGACAGGGGGGCCTGGTGAGCAGTTCTTC. The encoded protein is CASSFETGGPGEQFF.

This clonotype was counted many times. V is TRBV7-2 and J is TRBJ1-2; 10 bases align to TRBD1. Germline values: CDR1 SGHTA, CDR2 FQGNSA. The CDR3 spans 14 residues. J lost 5 bases, V lost 2 bases, and 2 bases had no gene match. The DNA of the CDR3 is TGTGCCAGCAGCTTAAGGGGACAGGGGTATGGCTACACCTTC. It is translated as CASSLRGQGYGYTF. Full variable domain (missing parts from reference TRBV7-2 and TRBJ1-2): GAGVSQSPSNKVTEKGKDVELRCDPISGHTALYWYRQSLGQGLEFLIYFQGNSAPDKSGLPSDRFSAERTGGSVSTLTIQRTQQEDSAVYLCASSLRGQGYGYTFGSGTRLTVV.

Ten or more counts support this clonotype. The chain employs TRBV12-3 or TRBV12-4 and TRBJ2-7, with TRBD2 as a possible D gene (5 bases). CDR3 length: 12 amino acids. Trimming cost V 3 bases and J 9 bases, with 12 bases left between them. DNA of the CDR3: TGTGCCAGCAGTTTGACCGATCGGGGGCAGTACTTC. It codes for CASSLTDRGQYF.

In this sample, this clonotype turned up many times. The chain combines TRBV7-6 with TRBJ2-3; no clear D. This CDR3 is 13 amino acids long. V lost 0 bases and J lost 4, with 5 bases in between. CDR1 and CDR2 (germline): SGHVS, FNYEAQ. For the CDR3, the DNA is TGTGCCAGCAGCTTAGCGGCGGCAGATACGCAGTATTTT. It specifies CASSLAAADTQYF.